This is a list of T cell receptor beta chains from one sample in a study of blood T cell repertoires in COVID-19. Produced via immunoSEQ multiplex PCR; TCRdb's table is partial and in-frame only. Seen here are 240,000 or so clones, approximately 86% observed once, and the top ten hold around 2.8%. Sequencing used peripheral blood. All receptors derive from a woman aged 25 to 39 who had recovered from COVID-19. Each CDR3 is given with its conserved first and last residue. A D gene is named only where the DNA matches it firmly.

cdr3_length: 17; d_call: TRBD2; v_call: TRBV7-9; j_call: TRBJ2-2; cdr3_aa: CASSLYGLADGTGELFF
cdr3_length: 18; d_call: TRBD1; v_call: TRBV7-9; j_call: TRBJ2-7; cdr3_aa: CASSSRTSRDRNYLGQYF
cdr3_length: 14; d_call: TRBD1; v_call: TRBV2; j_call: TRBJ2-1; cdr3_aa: CASSGTGGYNEQFF
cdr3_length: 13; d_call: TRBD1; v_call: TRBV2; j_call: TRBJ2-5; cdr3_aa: CASSAGGRETQYF
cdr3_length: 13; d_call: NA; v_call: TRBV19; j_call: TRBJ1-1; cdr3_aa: CASSSNWNTEAFF
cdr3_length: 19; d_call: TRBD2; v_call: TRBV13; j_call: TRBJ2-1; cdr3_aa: CASSSAGTSGGGAYNEQFF
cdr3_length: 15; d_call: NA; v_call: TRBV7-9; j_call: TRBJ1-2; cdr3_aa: CASSLGEGLKYGYTF
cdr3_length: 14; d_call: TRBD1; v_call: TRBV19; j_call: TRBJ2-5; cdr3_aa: CASSITGGQETQYF
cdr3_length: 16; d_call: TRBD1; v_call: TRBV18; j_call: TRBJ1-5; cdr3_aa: CASSVTGGTGNQPQHF
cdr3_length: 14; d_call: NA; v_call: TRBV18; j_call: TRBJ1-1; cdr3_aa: CASSPWEVNTEAFF
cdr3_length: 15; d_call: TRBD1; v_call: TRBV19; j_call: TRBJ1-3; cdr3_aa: CASSTWTGTGNTIYF
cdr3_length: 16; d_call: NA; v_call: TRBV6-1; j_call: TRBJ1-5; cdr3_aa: CASSEGIGALNQPQHF
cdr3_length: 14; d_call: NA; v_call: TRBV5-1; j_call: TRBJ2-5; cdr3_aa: CASSLVGVRETQYF
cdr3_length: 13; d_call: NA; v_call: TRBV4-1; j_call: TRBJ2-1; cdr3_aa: CASSQDYYNEQFF
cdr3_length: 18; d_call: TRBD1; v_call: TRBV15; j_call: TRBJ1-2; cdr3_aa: CATSRGWSQGTANYGYTF
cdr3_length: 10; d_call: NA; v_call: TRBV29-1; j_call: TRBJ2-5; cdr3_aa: CSAKEGTQYF
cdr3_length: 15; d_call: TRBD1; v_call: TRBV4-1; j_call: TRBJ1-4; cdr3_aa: CASSHPGQGGEKLFF
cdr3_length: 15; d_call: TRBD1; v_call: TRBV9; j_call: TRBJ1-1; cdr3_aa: CASSVGGGQGTEAFF
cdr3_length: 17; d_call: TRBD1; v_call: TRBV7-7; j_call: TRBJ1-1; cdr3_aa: CASSPLETGGRATEAFF
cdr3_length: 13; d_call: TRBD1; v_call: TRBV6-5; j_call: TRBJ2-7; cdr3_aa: CASRLDRAYEQYF
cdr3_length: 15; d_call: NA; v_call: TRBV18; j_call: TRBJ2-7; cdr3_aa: CASSPRRGRYYEQYF
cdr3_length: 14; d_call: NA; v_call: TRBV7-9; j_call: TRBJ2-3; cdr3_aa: CASSWGYSSDTQYF
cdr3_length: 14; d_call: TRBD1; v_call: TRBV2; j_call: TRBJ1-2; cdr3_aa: CASSAPGGGYGYTF
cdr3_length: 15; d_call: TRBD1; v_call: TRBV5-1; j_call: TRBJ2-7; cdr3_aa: CASSDRTGVNYEQYF
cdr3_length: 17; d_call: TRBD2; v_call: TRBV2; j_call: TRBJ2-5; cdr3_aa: CASSEALRRGDQETQYF
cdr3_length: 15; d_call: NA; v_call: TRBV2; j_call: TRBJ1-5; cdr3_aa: CASSADRMPNQPQHF
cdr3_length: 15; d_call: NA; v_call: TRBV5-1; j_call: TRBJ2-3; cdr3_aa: CASSSDWVSTDTQYF
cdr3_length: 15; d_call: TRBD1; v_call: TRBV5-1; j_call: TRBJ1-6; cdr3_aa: CASHPGQGVESPLHF
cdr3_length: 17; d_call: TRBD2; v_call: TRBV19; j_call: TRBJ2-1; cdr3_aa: CASSIGSGGGSYNEQFF
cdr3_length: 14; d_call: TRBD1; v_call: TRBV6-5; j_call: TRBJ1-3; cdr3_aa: CASRTGGAGNTIYF
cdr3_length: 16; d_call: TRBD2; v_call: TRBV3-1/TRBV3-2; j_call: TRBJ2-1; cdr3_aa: CASSGERGRPYNEQFF
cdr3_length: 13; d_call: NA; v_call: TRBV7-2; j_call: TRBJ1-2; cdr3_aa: CASTPLGGYGYTF
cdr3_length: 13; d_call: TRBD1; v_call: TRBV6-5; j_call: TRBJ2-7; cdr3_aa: CASRPGQLYEQYF
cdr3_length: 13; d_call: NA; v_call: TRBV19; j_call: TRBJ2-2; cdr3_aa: CASSEVSAGELFF
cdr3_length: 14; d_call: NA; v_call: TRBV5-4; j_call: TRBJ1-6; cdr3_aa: CASSQDSTNSPLHF
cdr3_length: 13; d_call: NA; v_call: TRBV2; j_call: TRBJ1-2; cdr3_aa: CASSEVEESGYTF
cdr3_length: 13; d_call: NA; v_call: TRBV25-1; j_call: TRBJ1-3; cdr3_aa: CASSETAGNTIYF
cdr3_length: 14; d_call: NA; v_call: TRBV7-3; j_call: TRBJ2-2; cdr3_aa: CAIPGEGNTGELFF
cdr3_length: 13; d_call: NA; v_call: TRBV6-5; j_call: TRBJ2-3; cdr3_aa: CASNRDIADTQYF
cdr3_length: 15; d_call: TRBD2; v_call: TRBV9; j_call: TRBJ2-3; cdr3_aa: CASSVTSGGGDTQYF
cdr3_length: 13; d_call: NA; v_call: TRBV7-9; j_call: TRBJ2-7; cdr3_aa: CASSPRHGGEQYF
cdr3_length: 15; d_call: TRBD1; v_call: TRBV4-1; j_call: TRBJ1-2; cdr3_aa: CASSHLDRADYGYTF
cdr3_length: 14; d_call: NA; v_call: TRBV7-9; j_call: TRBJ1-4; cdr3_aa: CASSNYLDYEKLFF
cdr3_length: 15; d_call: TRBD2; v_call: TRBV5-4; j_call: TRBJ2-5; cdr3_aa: CASSLVAGGVETQYF
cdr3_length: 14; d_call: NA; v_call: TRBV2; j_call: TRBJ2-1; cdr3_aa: CASMLAAVNNEQFF
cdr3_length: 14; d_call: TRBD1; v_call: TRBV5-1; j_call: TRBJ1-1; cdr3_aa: CASRLATGDDEAFF
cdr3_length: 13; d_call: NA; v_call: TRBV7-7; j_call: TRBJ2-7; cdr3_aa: CASSLQNSYEQYF
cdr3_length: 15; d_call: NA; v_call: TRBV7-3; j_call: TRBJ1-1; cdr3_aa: CASSLTGGSNTEAFF
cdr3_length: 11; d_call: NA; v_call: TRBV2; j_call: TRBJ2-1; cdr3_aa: CASSETREQFF
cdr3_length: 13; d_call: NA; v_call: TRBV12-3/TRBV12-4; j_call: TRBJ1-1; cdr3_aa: CASSLQGYTEAFF
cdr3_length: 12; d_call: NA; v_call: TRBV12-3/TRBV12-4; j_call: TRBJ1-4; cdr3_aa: CASSTQGGQLFF
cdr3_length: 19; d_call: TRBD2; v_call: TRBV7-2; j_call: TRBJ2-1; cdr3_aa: CASSLALAGGPISDNEQFF
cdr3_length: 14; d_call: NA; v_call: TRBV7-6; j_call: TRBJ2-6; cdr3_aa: CASSSFSGANVLTF
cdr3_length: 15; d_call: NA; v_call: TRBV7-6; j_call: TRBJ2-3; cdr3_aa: CASSLGTGYRDTQYF
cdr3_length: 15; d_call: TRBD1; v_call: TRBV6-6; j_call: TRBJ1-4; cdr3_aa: CASSKPGTGGEKLFF
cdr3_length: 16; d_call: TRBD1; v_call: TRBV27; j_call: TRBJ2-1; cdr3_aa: CASSFIGTGPYNEQFF
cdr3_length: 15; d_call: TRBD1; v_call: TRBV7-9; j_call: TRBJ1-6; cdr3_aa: CASSLGGQGNSPLHF
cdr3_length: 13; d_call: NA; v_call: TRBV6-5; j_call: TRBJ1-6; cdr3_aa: CASSQGVNSPLHF